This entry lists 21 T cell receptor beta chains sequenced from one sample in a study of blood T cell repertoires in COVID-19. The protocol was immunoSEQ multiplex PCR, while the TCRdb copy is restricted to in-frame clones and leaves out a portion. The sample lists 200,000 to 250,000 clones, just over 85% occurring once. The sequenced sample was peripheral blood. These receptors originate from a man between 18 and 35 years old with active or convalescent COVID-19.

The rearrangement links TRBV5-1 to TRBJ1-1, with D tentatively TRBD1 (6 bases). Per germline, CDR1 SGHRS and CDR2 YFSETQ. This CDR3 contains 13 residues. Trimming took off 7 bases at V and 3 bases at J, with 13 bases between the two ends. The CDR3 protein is CASGNTGYTEAFF. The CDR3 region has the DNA TGCGCCAGCGGAAATACAGGGTACACTGAAGCTTTCTTT.

CDR3 sequence (DNA): TGCAGCGCTAAGACAGGGGGCGGCGAGACCCAGTACTTC. This encodes CSAKTGGGETQYF. This sequence joins TRBV29-1 and TRBJ2-5, with 10 bases aligning to TRBD1. Germline lookup yields CDR1 SQVTM and CDR2 ANQGSEA. The CDR3 has 13 amino acids. With 7 bases clipped from V and 5 bases from J, the junction kept 7 bases outside the gene matches.

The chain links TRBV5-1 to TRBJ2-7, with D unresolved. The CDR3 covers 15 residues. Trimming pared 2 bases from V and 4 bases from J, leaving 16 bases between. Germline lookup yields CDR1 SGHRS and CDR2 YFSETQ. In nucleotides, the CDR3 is TGCGCCAGCAGCTTCTATCTCTCTGGAGTGTACGAGCAGTACTTC. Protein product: CASSFYLSGVYEQYF.

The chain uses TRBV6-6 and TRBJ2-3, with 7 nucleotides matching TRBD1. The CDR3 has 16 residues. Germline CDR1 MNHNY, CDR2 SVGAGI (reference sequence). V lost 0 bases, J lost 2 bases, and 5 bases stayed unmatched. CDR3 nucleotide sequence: TGTGCCAGCAGTTACTCCGGGACAGATTACACAGATACGCAGTATTTT. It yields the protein CASSYSGTDYTDTQYF.

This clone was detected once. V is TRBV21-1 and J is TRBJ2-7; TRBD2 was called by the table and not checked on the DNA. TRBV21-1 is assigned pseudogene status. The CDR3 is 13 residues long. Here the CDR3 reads CASRLFRRDEQYF. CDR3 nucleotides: TGTGCCAGCAGACTCTTCAGGAGGGACGAGCAGTACTTC.

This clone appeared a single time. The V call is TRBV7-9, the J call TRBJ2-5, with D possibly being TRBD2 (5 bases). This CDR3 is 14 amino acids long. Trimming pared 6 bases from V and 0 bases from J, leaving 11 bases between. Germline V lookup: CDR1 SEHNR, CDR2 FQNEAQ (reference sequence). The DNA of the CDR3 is TGTGCCAGCAGTCACGGAGGCGACCAAGAGACCCAGTACTTC. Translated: CASSHGGDQETQYF.

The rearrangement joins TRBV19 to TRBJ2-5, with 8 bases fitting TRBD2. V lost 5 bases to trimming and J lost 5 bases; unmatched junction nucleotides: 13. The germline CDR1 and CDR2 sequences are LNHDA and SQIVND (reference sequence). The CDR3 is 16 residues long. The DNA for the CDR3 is TGTGCCAGTAGTCCGATTAGCGGGGAACTGGGGGAGACCCAGTACTTC. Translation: CASSPISGELGETQYF.

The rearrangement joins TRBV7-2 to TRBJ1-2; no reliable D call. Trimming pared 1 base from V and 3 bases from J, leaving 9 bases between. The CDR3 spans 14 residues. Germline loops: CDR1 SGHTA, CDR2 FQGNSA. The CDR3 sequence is CASSLDPRDYGYTF. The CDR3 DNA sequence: TGTGCCAGCAGCTTAGATCCGAGGGACTATGGCTACACCTTC.

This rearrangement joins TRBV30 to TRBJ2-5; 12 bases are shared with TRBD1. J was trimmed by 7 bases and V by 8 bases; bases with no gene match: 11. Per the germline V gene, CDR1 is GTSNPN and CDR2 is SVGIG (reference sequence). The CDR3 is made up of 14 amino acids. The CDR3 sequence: CARAGTGGIGTQYF. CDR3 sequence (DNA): TGTGCCCGCGCCGGGACAGGGGGCATTGGGACCCAGTACTTC. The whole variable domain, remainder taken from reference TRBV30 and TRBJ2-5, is SQTIHQWPATLVQPVGSPLSLECTVEGTSNPNLYWYRQAAGRGLQLLFYSVGIGQISSEVPQNLSASRPQDRQFILSSKKLLLSDSGFYLCARAGTGGIGTQYFGPGTRLLVL.

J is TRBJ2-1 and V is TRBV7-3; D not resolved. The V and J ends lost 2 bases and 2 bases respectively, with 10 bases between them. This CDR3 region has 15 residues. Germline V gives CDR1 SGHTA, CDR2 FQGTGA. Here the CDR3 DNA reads TGTGCCAGCAGCTTATTAGGAGATCCCTACAATGAGCAGTTCTTC. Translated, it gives CASSLLGDPYNEQFF.

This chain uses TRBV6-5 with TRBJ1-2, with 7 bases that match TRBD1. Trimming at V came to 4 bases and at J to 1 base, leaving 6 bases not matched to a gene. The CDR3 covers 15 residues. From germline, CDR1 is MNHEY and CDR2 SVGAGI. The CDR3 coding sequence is TGTGCCAGCAGTTCAACAGGGGTCGGTAACTATGGCTACACCTTC. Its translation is CASSSTGVGNYGYTF.

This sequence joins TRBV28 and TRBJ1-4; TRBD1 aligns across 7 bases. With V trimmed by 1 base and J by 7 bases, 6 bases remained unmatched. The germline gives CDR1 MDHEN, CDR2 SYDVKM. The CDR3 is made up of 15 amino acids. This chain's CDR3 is CASSLSTGLGEKLFF. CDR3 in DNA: TGTGCCAGCAGTTTATCGACAGGGTTGGGTGAAAAACTGTTTTTT.

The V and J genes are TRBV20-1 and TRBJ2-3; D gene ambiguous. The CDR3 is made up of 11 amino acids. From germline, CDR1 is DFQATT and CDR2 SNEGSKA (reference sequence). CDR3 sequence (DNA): TGCAGCTCCCATACAACAGATACGCAGTATTTT. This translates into CSSHTTDTQYF.

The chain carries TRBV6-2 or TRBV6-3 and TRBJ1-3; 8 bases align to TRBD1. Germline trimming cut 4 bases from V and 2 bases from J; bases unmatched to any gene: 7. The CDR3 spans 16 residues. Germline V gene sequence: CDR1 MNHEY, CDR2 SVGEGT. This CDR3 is CASSFPRTGTGNTIYF. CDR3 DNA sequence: TGTGCCAGCAGTTTCCCACGGACAGGGACTGGAAACACCATATATTTT.

The CDR3 sequence is CASSPAVQETQYF. For the CDR3, the DNA is TGTGCCAGCTCACCCGCGGTTCAAGAGACCCAGTACTTC. The chain joins TRBV18 to TRBJ2-5; D remains ambiguous. V was pared by 3 bases and J by 2 bases, with 7 bases between. CDR3 length equals 13 residues. The germline gives CDR1 KGHSH, CDR2 LQKENI.

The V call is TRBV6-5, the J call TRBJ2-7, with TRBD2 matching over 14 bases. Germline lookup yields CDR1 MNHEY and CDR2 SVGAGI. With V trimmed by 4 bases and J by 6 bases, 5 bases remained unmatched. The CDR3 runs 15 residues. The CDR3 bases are TGTGCCAGCAGTTCAGCCGGGACTAGCGGGAGCGAGCAGTACTTC. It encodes CASSSAGTSGSEQYF.

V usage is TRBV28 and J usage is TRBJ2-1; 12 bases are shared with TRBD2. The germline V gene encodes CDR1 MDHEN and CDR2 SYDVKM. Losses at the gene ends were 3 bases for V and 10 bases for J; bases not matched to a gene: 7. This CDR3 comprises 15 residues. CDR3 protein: CASSLLAGGPGEQFF. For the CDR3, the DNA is TGTGCCAGCAGTTTGCTAGCGGGAGGGCCTGGGGAGCAGTTCTTC.

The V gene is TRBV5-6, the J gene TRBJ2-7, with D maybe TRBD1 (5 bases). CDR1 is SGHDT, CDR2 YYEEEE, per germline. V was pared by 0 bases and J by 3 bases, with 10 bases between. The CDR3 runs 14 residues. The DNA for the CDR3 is TGTGCCAGCAGCTTGGCCCTGACAGTCTACGAGCAGTACTTC. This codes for CASSLALTVYEQYF.

The CDR3 loop is CASSKVGTGERQPQHF. The CDR3, as DNA: TGTGCCAGTAGTAAAGTAGGGACAGGGGAACGGCAGCCCCAGCATTTT. The rearrangement joins TRBV19 to TRBJ1-5; 10 bases fit TRBD1. CDR1 LNHDA and CDR2 SQIVND come from the germline V gene (reference sequence). Trimming at V came to 4 bases and at J to 7 bases, leaving 10 bases not matched to a gene. The CDR3 sequence is 16 residues long.

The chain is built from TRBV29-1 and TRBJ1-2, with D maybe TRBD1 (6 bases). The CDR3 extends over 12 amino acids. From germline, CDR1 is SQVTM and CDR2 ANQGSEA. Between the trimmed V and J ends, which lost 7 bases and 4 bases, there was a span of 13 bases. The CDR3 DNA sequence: TGCAGCGGGCGAGGACAGTCCTATGGCTACACCTTC. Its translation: CSGRGQSYGYTF.

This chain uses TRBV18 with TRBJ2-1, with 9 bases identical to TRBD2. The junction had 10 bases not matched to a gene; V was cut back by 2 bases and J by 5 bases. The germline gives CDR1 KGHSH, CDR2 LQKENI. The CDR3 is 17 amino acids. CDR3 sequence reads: CASSPGTSGPGNNEQFF. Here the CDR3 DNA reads TGTGCCAGCTCACCAGGAACTAGCGGGCCGGGAAACAATGAGCAGTTCTTC.